This T cell receptor beta chain is drawn from a study of blood T cell repertoires in COVID-19. Study as a whole: Acute and convalescent COVID-19 samples came from the United States, Italy and Spain.

In the original analysis: Estimated nucleated cell counts came from reference gene primer amplification. Produced via immunoSEQ multiplex PCR; TCRdb's table is partial and in-frame only. The V and J calls and the clone size are those of that table, but D and trimming were determined from the DNA. Counted here are 150,000 to 200,000 clones, nearly 90% occurring once; the ten biggest clones make up roughly 21%. The receptor's source is a man in his sixties with active or convalescent COVID-19. The sample taken for sequencing was peripheral blood.

The CDR3 nucleotides read TGTGCCATCAGACTACGGGGGGCCTTCACTGAAGCTTTCTTT. Its translation is CAIRLRGAFTEAFF. V usage is TRBV10-3 and J usage is TRBJ1-1; the D gene is possibly TRBD1 (6 bases). Germline CDR1 is ENHRY and CDR2 is SYGVKD. This CDR3 is built from 14 residues. V lost 6 bases and J lost 4, with 15 bases in between.